This T cell receptor beta chain was identified in a study of cytomegalovirus exposure and HLA in healthy donors. Study results and limitations: CMV serostatus alone was available as immune exposure information.

A note on this clone: As yet, its antigen is unknown.

V was clipped by 0 bases and J by 7 bases; unmatched bases: 8. The germline V gene encodes CDR1 SGHDN and CDR2 FVKESK. This CDR3 has 15 residues. Primers included in the PCR were 60 Vbeta and 13 Jbeta primers. Some clones are missing from TCRdb's copy, which holds only in-frame ones; the method was immunoSEQ multiplex PCR. This table holds more than 95,000 clones, 75% to 85% found once. The sequence came from a middle-aged man in good health and CMV-seronegative. The rearrangement joins TRBV14 to TRBJ1-2; 7 bases map to TRBD1. The sequencing sample was made of PBMCs. CDR3: CASSQDKKGAIGYTF. CDR3 sequence (DNA): TGTGCCAGCAGCCAAGATAAGAAGGGGGCCATTGGCTACACCTTC.